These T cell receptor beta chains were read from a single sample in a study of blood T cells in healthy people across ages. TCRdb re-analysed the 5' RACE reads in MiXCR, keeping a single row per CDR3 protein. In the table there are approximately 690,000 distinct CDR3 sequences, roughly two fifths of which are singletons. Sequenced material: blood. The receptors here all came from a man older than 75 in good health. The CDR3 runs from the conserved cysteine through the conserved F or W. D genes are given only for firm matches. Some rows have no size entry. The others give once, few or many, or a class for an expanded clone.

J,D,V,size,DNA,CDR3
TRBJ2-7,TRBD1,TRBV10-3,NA,TGTGCCATCAGTGATCCCGGGACAGGGGCGGACGAGCAGTACTTC,CAISDPGTGADEQYF
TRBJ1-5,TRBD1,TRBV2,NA,TGTGCCAGCAGTGAGTGGACAGGGGCTAATCAGCCCCAGCATTTT,CASSEWTGANQPQHF
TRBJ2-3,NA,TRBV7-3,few,TGTGCCAGCAGCTTAGGAGGACAGCCAGATACGCAGTATTTT,CASSLGGQPDTQYF
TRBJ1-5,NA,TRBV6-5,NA,TGTGCCAGCCAGAGGTCGGCTAGCAATCAGCCCCAGCATTTT,CASQRSASNQPQHF
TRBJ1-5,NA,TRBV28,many,TGTGCCAGCAGACAGGACGGGGGGGGCCAGCCCCAGCATTTT,CASRQDGGGQPQHF
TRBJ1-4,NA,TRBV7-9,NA,TGTGCCAGCAGCCCCCGGGGGGCAGGTGCTAATGAAAAACTGTTTTTT,CASSPRGAGANEKLFF
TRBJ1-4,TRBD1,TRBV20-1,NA,TGCAGTGCTACCGGGACAGAGAATGAAAAACTGTTTTTT,CSATGTENEKLFF
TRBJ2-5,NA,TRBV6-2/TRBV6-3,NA,TGTGCCAGCAGTGGAATCGGACAGAAAGGCGGGACCCAGTACTTC,CASSGIGQKGGTQYF
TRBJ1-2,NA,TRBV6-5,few,TGTGCCAGCAGCCAGCTCGTGGGGGGCTACACCTTC,CASSQLVGGYTF
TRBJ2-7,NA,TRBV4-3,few,TGCGCCAGCAGCCAAGTGACCAGCTCCTACGAGCAGTACTTC,CASSQVTSSYEQYF
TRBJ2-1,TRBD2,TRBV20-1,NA,TGCAGTGCTAGAGCGGGGGGATCCCCCTACAATGAGCAGTTCTTC,CSARAGGSPYNEQFF
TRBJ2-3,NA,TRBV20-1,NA,TGCAGTGCTAGAAGCGGCGGGTCTTCTAGCACAGATACGCAGTATTTT,CSARSGGSSSTDTQYF
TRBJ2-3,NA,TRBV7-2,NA,TGTGCCAGCAGCTCGTCGATACAGGGTACAGATACGCAGTATTTT,CASSSSIQGTDTQYF
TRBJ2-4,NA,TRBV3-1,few,TGTGCCAGCAGCCAAGACCGTAGCAGCGACAAAAACATTCAGTACTTC,CASSQDRSSDKNIQYF
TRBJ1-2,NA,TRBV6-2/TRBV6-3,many,TGTGCCAGCAGCCCGATTTTGAACTATGGCTACACCTTC,CASSPILNYGYTF
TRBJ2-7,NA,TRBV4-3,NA,TGCGCCAGCAGCCAAGTGGCTAGCGAATCCTACGAGCAGTACTTC,CASSQVASESYEQYF
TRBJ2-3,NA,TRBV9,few,TGTGCCAGCCCGCTCCCGTGGCGCTTCACAGATACGCAGTATTTT,CASPLPWRFTDTQYF
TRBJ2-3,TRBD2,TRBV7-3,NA,TGTGCCAGCAGTGTTGATGGGGAACTAGCGGGACCCACAGATACGCAGTATTTT,CASSVDGELAGPTDTQYF
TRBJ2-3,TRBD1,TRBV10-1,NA,TGCGCCAGCAGTGAGCAGGGGGATCCCTCTAGCACAGATACGCAGTATTTT,CASSEQGDPSSTDTQYF
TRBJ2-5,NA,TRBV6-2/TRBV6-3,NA,TGTGCCAGCAGCACTACACCCCCGGAGGCCCAGTACTTC,CASSTTPPEAQYF
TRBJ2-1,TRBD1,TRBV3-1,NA,TGTGCCAGCAGGCTCAGGGACAGTTGGGGCAATGAGCAGTTCTTC,CASRLRDSWGNEQFF
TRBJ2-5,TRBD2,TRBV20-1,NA,TGCAGTGCTCAGACTAGCGGTCCCTACAATGAGCAGTACTTC,CSAQTSGPYNEQYF
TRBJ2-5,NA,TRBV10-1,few,TGCGCCAGCAGCGACCGACCGGGGGACCCCCCAGAGACCCAGTACTTC,CASSDRPGDPPETQYF
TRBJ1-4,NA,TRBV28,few,TGTGCCAGCAGTTTTATTCAGGGAGGGTCGCCGAGTGAAAAACTGTTTTTT,CASSFIQGGSPSEKLFF
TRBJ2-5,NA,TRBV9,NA,TGTGCCAGCAGCGTACGCGGCGCCGGGGAGCTTCGGCATGAGCAGTACTTC,CASSVRGAGELRHEQYF
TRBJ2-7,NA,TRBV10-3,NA,TGTGCCATCAGCCCCCGCCAGGAGATCTCCTACGAGCAGTACTTC,CAISPRQEISYEQYF
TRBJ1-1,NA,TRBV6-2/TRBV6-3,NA,TGTGCCAGCAGTTACTCGGTGGCGGGGGCTGAAGCTTTCTTT,CASSYSVAGAEAFF
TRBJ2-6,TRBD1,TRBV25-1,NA,TGTGCCAGCAGTGCCGATACAGGGGTTGCTGGGGCCAACGTCCTGACTTTC,CASSADTGVAGANVLTF
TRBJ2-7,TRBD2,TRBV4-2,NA,TGTGCCAGCAGCCAAGGAAGCGGGGGCAACTACGAGCAGTACTTC,CASSQGSGGNYEQYF
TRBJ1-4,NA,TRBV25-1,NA,TGTGCCAGCAGTGAATCTTACCTAAGAACTAATGAAAAACTGTTTTTT,CASSESYLRTNEKLFF
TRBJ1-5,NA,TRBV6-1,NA,TGTGCCAGCAGTCCCCGGGACGTCCAGCATTTT,CASSPRDVQHF
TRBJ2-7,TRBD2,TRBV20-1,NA,TGCAGTGCTTCTAGCGGCTTCTACAATGAGCAGTACTTC,CSASSGFYNEQYF
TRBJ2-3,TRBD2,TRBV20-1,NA,TGCAGTGCTGGTCCTAGCGGGAGCACAGATACGCAGTATTTT,CSAGPSGSTDTQYF
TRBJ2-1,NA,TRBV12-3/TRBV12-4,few,TGTGCCAGCAGTTTGTTCGTTGAGCAGTTCTTC,CASSLFVEQFF
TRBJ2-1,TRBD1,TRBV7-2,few,TGTGCCTCAAGGGGACAGCTTGTCGGTGAGCAGTTCTTC,CASRGQLVGEQFF
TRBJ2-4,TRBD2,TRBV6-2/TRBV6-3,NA,TGTGCCAGCAGAGAACGGGAGGGCCGTGCCAAAAACATTCAGTACTTC,CASREREGRAKNIQYF
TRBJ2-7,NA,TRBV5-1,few,TGCGCCAGCAGCTTGGGCCCCCGGGACACCCCCTACGAGCAGTACTTC,CASSLGPRDTPYEQYF
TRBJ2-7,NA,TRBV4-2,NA,TGTGCCAGCAGCCAAGTTGGGGCGGGTGAGCAGTACTTC,CASSQVGAGEQYF
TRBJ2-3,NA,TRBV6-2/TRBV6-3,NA,TGTGCCAGCAGCTTCGGAAGCCTAGCCAGAACAGATACGCAGTATTTT,CASSFGSLARTDTQYF
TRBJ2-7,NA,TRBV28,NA,TGTGCCAGCAGTTATACCCTCACAGGACTCTACGAGCAGTACTTC,CASSYTLTGLYEQYF